What follows is one T cell receptor beta chain and its context. The sample belongs to a study of blood T cell repertoires in COVID-19. The wider study: There were acute and convalescent COVID-19 samples, and they came from the United States, Italy and Spain. T cells, B-cell-depleted T cells, or PBMCs supplied cDNA or gDNA.

Source study methods: By means of reference gene primer amplification, nucleated cell counts were estimated. Method: immunoSEQ multiplex PCR; TCRdb's copy keeps in-frame clones and lacks some. V and J calls and clone size are those listed in that table; D and trimming were worked out from the DNA. The table includes some 100,000 clones, over 65% detected once. V trimming: 6 bases; J trimming: 3 bases; junction bases outside the gene matches: 7. CDR3 length: 16 amino acids. CDR1 is KGHSH and CDR2 is LQKENI in the germline V gene. This chain connects TRBV18 to TRBJ1-3, with 11 bases aligning to TRBD1. The sample taken for sequencing was peripheral blood. The TCR sequence derives from a woman in her sixties with acute or convalescent COVID-19. The CDR3: CASSVGQGVVGNTIYF. In DNA form, the CDR3 reads TGTGCCAGCTCCGTGGGACAGGGGGTTGTTGGAAACACCATATATTTT. Together with reference TRBV18 and TRBJ1-3, the CDR3 gives the full variable domain: NAGVMQNPRHLVRRRGQEARLRCSPMKGHSHVYWYRQLPEEGLKFMVYLQKENIIDESGMPKERFSAEFPKEGPSILRIQQVVRGDSAAYFCASSVGQGVVGNTIYFGEGSWLTVV.